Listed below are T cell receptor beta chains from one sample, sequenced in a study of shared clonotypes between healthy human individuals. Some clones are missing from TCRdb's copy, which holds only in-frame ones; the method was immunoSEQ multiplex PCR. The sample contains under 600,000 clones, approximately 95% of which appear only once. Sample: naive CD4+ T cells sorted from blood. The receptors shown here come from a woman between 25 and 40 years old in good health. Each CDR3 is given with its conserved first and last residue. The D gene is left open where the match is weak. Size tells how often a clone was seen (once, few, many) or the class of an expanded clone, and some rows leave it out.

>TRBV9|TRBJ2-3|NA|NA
TGTGCCAGCAGCGTAACCACGGGAACTAGCACAGATACGCAGTATTTT
CASSVTTGTSTDTQYF
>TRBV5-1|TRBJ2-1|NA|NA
TGCGCCAGCCGGTCTTCGGGACTGGTTTACAATGAGCAGTTCTTC
CASRSSGLVYNEQFF
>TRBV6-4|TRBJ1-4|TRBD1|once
TGTGCCAGCAGTGGCGTAACCGGGACAGGGACTGAAAAACTGTTTTTT
CASSGVTGTGTEKLFF
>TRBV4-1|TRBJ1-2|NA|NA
TGCGCCAGCAGCCAGCCAATAACGCAGAACTATGGCTACACCTTC
CASSQPITQNYGYTF
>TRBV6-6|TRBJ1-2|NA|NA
TGTGCCAGCAGCCTCGGGGATTCTGGGGAATCCACCTTC
CASSLGDSGESTF
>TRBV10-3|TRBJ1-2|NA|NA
TGTGCCATCAGCCCCGGGACGGCGATATATGGCTACACCTTC
CAISPGTAIYGYTF
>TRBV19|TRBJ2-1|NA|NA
TGTGCCAGTAGTCCTAGTTTGGGGGACCACAATGAGCAGTTCTTC
CASSPSLGDHNEQFF
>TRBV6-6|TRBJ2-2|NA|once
TGTGCCAGCAGACCGCCCCCAGGGTTTGTAGACGGGGAGCTGTTTTTT
CASRPPPGFVDGELFF
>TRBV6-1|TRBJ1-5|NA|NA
TGTGCCAGCAGTGAACGCACACTCACCCGAGGGTATAGCAATCAGCCCCAGCATTTT
CASSERTLTRGYSNQPQHF
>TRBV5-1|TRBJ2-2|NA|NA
TGCGCCAGCAGCAGGGCCGGGGAGCTGTTTTTT
CASSRAGELFF
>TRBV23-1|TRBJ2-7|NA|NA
TGCGCCAGCTCCCTGAGGGCCTCACCGTACGAGCAGTACTTC
CASSLRASPYEQYF
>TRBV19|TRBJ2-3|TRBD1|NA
TGTGCCAGTAGTTTCTCGACAGGGACCACAGATACGCAGTATTTT
CASSFSTGTTDTQYF
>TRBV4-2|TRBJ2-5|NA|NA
TGTGCCAGCAGCCAAGATTCGACGGGCCAAGAGACCCAGTACTTC
CASSQDSTGQETQYF
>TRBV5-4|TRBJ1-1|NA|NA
TGTGCCAGCAGCTTGAAGACAAACACTGAAGCTTTCTTT
CASSLKTNTEAFF
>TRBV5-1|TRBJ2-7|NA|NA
TGCGCCAGCAGCTTGGGGGTGGAGCCCTCCTACGAGCAGTACTTC
CASSLGVEPSYEQYF
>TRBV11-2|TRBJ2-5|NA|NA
TGTGCCAGCAGCTACCGCCCGATGGAGACCCAGTACTTC
CASSYRPMETQYF
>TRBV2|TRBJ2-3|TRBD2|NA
TGTGCCAGCAACCCGGGACTAGAGACAGATACGCAGTATTTT
CASNPGLETDTQYF
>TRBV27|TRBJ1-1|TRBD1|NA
TGTGCCAGCAGTCCCGCAGGGGGCCCGAACACTGAAGCTTTCTTT
CASSPAGGPNTEAFF
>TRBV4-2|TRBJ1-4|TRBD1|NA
TGTGCCAGCAGCCGGGACAGGGGTAGTGAAAAACTGTTTTTT
CASSRDRGSEKLFF
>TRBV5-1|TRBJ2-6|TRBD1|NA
TGCGCCAGCAGCTGGAGGTTGGGACAGACATTACTCTCTGGGGCCAACGTCCTGACTTTC
CASSWRLGQTLLSGANVLTF
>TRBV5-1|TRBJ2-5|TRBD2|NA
TGCGCCAGCAGCTTGGCCACTAGCGGGAGAGAAGAGACCCAGTACTTC
CASSLATSGREETQYF
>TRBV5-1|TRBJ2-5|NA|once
TGCGCCAGCAGGTCAGGGGTCCAAGAGACCCAGTACTTC
CASRSGVQETQYF
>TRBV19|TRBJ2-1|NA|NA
TGTGCCAGTAGTATAGCTTCCTCCAGTATGCGGCAGTTCTTC
CASSIASSSMRQFF
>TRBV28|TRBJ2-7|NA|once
TGTGCCAGCAGGGCGATAGGCAACGAGCAGTACTTC
CASRAIGNEQYF
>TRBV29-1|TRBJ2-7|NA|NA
TGCAGCGTTCGAGAAAGACTCCACTACGAGCAGTACTTC
CSVRERLHYEQYF